This entry features one T cell receptor (beta chain) sequence. Which antigen it targets is not known. Base qualities are missing; no much larger clone stands one base away. The CDR3 holds 16 amino acids from the cysteine to the phenylalanine. Just the 48-base CDR3 DNA is kept, in frame starting at base 1. Looking up the germline V gene (reference sequence) yields CDR1 SGHNT and CDR2 YYREEE. From V the trimming removes 5 bases and from J it removes 2 bases, while the gene matches leave 7 bases of the junction unaccounted for. This record comes from a study of T cells in localized non-small cell lung cancer (dated by TCRdb to 2020 to 2022). Looking at the study overall: The study examined T cell repertoires in hundreds of patients with early-stage NSCLC and compared tumors with uninvolved tumor-adjacent lungs. Of the NSCLC patients, 120 to 150 were male and roughly 100 were female, and the mean age was around 66 years. The cohort comprised roughly 230 treatment-naïve NSCLC patients with resected, localized lung tumors. The paper's findings and limits, for the study overall: A median of approximately 50 of the top 100 tumor clones turned up in the paired uninvolved adjacent lung, and roughly 30 of those clones also ranked among the top 100 of that same adjacent lung. Higher T cell density in blood was associated with longer overall survival, whereas higher clonality in adjacent lung was associated with shorter survival. Multi-region tumor sequencing was not performed, so intratumor heterogeneity could not be excluded. Uninvolved tumor-adjacent lung showed the highest T cell clonality, higher than tumor, which suggests more focused antigenic responses in the uninvolved tumor-adjacent lung. Because of the exploratory design, TCR variables were selected using unadjusted p-values without false-discovery rate correction.

At diagnosis, peripheral blood, uninvolved tumor-adjacent lung and tumor were collected and were preserved as a mix of fresh-frozen and FFPE material. Blood samples were analyzed as peripheral blood mononuclear cells for TCR repertoire profiling. The immunoSEQ Assay was used to sequence TCR beta CDR3 regions from DNA. The authors' pipeline ran thus. T cell density was computed as TCR beta template counts normalized to usable DNA estimated by amplifying housekeeping genes. Richness was estimated with the preseqR package, extrapolating to 400,000 templates for PBMC samples and 120,000 templates for tissue samples. Clonality was taken to be one minus Pielou's evenness. To identify tissue-enriched TCRs, differential abundance testing was run on productive amino-acid clonotypes with a minimum total count of 5 and an alpha of 0.1. Repertoire overlap between compartments was quantified with the Jaccard Index and Morisita Overlap Index. GLIPH grouped TCR beta CDR3s together with public tetramer-defined viral CDR3s, and a viral motif had to include at least three viral sequences and show V-gene enrichment. This is the immuneACCESS table as TCRdb keeps it, with only in-frame sequences that have V and J called. A part of the clones is gone; compared with another copy, unresolved V genes explain less than half, and the rest is unexplained. That table is the source of V, J and clone size, and D and trimming were worked out from the DNA. The sample table holds roughly 38,000 clones, of which roughly 89% were seen once. 4.5% to 6% of the sample is taken by the ten largest.

The clonotype was recovered from an older male donor with stage II lung adenocarcinoma. The specimen was peripheral blood mononuclear cells, collected before any cancer treatment. The V and J genes are TRBV5-4 and TRBJ2-6; TRBD2 aligns with 7 central bases. The encoded CDR3 is CASSWEGPAGANVLTF. The DNA is as follows: TGTGCCAGCAGTTGGGAGGGTCCCGCTGGGGCCAACGTCCTGACTTTC. Full variable domain (CDR3 extended with the reference TRBV5-4 and TRBJ2-6 proteins): ETGVTQSPTHLIKTRGQQVTLRCSSQSGHNTVSWYQQALGQGPQFIFQYYREEENGRGNFPPRFSGLQFPNYSSELNVNALELDDSALYLCASSWEGPAGANVLTFGAGSRLTVL.